The TCR beta chain under discussion was sequenced for a study of metastatic and nonmetastatic thyroid tumors. Study information: A comparison of repertoires was made across blood and tumor or nodule tissue from malignant and benign thyroid patients.

Among the patients, none had received any treatment before thyroid surgery. The authors' processing: Researchers built a distant-metastasis classifier for papillary thyroid cancer that drew on CDR3 differences across clinicopathological groups. With MiXCR, TCRdb called clones anew from the PCR reads. None of the V and J calls come from the authors' own analysis; TCRdb made them. In the table there are 60,000 to 85,000 clones, less than 20% of which are singletons. The length of the CDR3 is 12 residues. The ends were cut back, 5 bases at V and 7 bases at J, with 12 bases in the middle. Points on this clone: Its matching antigen is unknown.

Study-wide results and limits: Reports indicated that malignant thyroid tumors showed significantly higher TCR beta diversity than benign nodules did, in blood and tumor.

The sample taken for sequencing was blood. The chain has TRBV12-3 or TRBV12-4 and TRBJ2-7; D is undetermined. The sequence was obtained from a female donor with papillary thyroid cancer or a benign thyroid nodule (not recorded which). Some clones in this sample may be carry-over from other donors' samples. CDR3 in DNA: TGTGCCAGCAGTGGAGACACACAGGAGCAGTACTTC. This codes for CASSGDTQEQYF.